This T cell receptor (beta chain) originates from a study of a mutant IDH1 vaccine in newly diagnosed glioma. In the study overall: Each patient was administered eight vaccinations, scheduled in weeks 1, 3, 5, 7, 11, 15, 19 and 23.

Time point noted: week 11, during vaccination. The content of each vaccine dose was 300 ug of mutant IDH1 20-mer peptide, and topical imiquimod accompanied it. V was shortened by 4 bases and J by 2 bases, with 16 bases between the two germline ends. CDR1 SGHTS and CDR2 YDEGEE come from the germline V gene. The length of the CDR3 is 16 residues. Sequencing used immunoSEQ multiplex PCR; TCRdb keeps in-frame clones, though not all of them. There are around 60,000 clones in the sample; around 85% occur only once, and about 8.2% lies in the top ten. Comments on this clone: As yet, its antigen is unknown.

General observations from the study: Pseudoprogression seemed unrelated to changes in top peripheral T cell clonotypes.

This TCR was recovered from a woman aged 45-59 years with glioma. V usage is TRBV5-8 and J usage is TRBJ1-3; D gene unclear. This sample comprised PBMCs, obtained from a glioma patient whose treatment included an IDH1 peptide vaccine. The CDR3: CASSPSRRLTGNTIYF. Here the CDR3 DNA reads TGTGCCAGCAGCCCTTCCCGCAGGTTAACTGGAAACACCATATATTTT.